This is a list of T cell receptor beta chains from one sample in a study of cytomegalovirus exposure and HLA in healthy donors. Sequencing used immunoSEQ multiplex PCR; TCRdb keeps in-frame clones, though not all of them. The sample has 95,000 to 100,000 clones, 60% to 75% seen once. The sample taken for sequencing was PBMCs. The receptors here all came from a man in his fifties or sixties in good health and CMV-seronegative. Both conserved end residues are part of each CDR3. A D gene is named only where the DNA matches it firmly. Only some rows state a clone size, as once, few, many or a class for expanded clones.

clone size,J gene,V gene,D gene,CDR3 DNA,CDR3 protein
.,TRBJ2-3,TRBV19,.,TGTGCCAGTAGTATAGCTCGGCGGGGAGGCACAGATACGCAGTATTTT,CASSIARRGGTDTQYF
.,TRBJ2-1,TRBV20-1,.,TGCAGTGCTAGAGATCGTAATGAGCAGTTCTTC,CSARDRNEQFF
.,TRBJ1-4,TRBV5-1,.,TGCGCCAGCAGCCTAACGGCAGGGACTAATGAAAAACTGTTTTTT,CASSLTAGTNEKLFF
.,TRBJ2-3,TRBV4-1,TRBD2,TGCGCCAGCAGCCGAGGACTAGCGGACTTAACTAGCACAGATACGCAGTATTTT,CASSRGLADLTSTDTQYF
.,TRBJ2-2,TRBV29-1,.,TGCAGCGTTAGTACAATGGCCCTTTCAGGGGAGCTGTTTTTT,CSVSTMALSGELFF
.,TRBJ2-7,TRBV6-1,TRBD1,TGTGCCAGCAGTGACCCCAGGGGGCCCCAAGGGCAGTACTTC,CASSDPRGPQGQYF
.,TRBJ2-1,TRBV18,.,TGTGCCAGCTCACCACCCAGCAGGAGGGGGGGTGAGCAGTTCTTC,CASSPPSRRGGEQFF
.,TRBJ1-5,TRBV7-9,.,TGTGCCAGCAGCTTGGGTCGGGGTCAGCCCCAGCATTTT,CASSLGRGQPQHF
.,TRBJ1-5,TRBV9,.,TGTGCCAGCAGCGTAGATGGAGGCAATCAGCCCCAGCATTTT,CASSVDGGNQPQHF
.,TRBJ2-7,TRBV11-1,.,TGTGCCAGCAGCCCTCAAAGGAGCTCCTACGAGCAGTACTTC,CASSPQRSSYEQYF
.,TRBJ2-3,TRBV5-1,.,TGCGCCAGCGGTAGGGGGGGCCAAAAAGATACGCAGTATTTT,CASGRGGQKDTQYF
.,TRBJ2-5,TRBV18,.,TGTGCCAGCTCACCAACTGTGCAAGAGACCCAGTACTTC,CASSPTVQETQYF
few,TRBJ1-1,TRBV28,.,TGTGCCAGCAGTTTAGTTGCGGGGTTTGGAGGGGAGAACACTGAAGCTTTCTTT,CASSLVAGFGGENTEAFF
.,TRBJ2-7,TRBV28,TRBD1,TGTGCCAGCAGTTTGGGCCCGGGGACAGGGGAAGACGAGCAGTACTTC,CASSLGPGTGEDEQYF
.,TRBJ2-5,TRBV7-2,.,TGTGCCAGCAGTGCCGCGGGGCTTAAAGAGACCCAGTACTTC,CASSAAGLKETQYF
few,TRBJ1-5,TRBV30,TRBD1,TGTGCCTGGAGTGCCAGGGGGCTATATAGCAATCAGCCCCAGCATTTT,CAWSARGLYSNQPQHF
few,TRBJ1-5,TRBV7-9,TRBD1,TGTGCCAGCAGCTATACAGGGGACCAGCCCCAGCATTTT,CASSYTGDQPQHF
.,TRBJ2-7,TRBV18,.,TGTGCCAGCTCACCAGCTAGTACCTACGAGCAGTACTTC,CASSPASTYEQYF
.,TRBJ2-7,TRBV6-5,.,TGTGCCAGCAGAGCGGGCCGCTACGAGCAGTACTTC,CASRAGRYEQYF
.,TRBJ1-1,TRBV6-1,.,TGTGCCAGCAGTGACCGGGGGTTTAGTAAGACTGAAGCTTTCTTT,CASSDRGFSKTEAFF
.,TRBJ1-1,TRBV19,TRBD1,TGTGCCAGTAGTGACAGGGGTTCGAACACTGAAGCTTTCTTT,CASSDRGSNTEAFF
.,TRBJ2-3,TRBV5-1,.,TGCGCCAGCAGCCGCTTGGTAAAGGGGGATACGCAGTATTTT,CASSRLVKGDTQYF
few,TRBJ1-1,TRBV19,TRBD1,TGTGCCAGTAGCCCCTCAGGGACAGCCACGGGAGCTTTCTTT,CASSPSGTATGAFF